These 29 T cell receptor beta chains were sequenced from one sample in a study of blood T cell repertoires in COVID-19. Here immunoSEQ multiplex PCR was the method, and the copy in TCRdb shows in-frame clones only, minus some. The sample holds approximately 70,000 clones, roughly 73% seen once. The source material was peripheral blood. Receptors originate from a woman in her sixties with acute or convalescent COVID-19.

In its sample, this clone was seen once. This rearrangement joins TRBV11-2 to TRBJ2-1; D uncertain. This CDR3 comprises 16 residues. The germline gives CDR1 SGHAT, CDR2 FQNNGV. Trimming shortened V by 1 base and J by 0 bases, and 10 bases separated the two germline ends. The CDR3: CASSLARSSSYNEQFF. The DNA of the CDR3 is TGTGCCAGCAGCTTAGCCCGATCGAGCTCCTACAATGAGCAGTTCTTC.

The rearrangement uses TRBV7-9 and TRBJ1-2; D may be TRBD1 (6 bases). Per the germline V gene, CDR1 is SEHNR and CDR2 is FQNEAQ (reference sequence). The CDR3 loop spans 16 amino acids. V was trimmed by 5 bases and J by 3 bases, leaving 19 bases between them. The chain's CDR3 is CASSPTRPDSHYGYTF. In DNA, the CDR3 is TGTGCCAGCAGCCCGACACGTCCGGACAGTCACTATGGCTACACCTTC.

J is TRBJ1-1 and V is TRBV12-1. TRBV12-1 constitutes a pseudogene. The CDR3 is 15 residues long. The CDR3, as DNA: TGTGCCCGCAGCGGGGGGAGCCTGGGGGGCACTGAAGCTTTCTTT. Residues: CARSGGSLGGTEAFF.

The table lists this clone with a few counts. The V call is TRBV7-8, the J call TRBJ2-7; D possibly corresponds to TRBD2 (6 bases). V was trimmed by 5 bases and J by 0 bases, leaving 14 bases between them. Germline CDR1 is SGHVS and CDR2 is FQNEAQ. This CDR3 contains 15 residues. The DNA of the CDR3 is TGTGCCAGCAGCGGGGCGGGGCAGTCCTCCTACGAGCAGTACTTC. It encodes CASSGAGQSSYEQYF.

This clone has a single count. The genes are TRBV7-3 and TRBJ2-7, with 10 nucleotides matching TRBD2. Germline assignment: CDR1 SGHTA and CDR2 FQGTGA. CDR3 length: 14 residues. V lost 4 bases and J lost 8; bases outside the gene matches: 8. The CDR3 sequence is CASSSAGGSEKQYF. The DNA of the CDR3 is TGTGCCAGCAGCTCAGCGGGGGGGTCTGAAAAGCAGTACTTC.

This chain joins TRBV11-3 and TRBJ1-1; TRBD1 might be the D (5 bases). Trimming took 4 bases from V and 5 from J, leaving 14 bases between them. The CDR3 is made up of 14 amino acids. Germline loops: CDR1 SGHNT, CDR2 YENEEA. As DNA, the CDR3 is TGTGCCAGCAGCTATGACAGTCGGGAGACTGAAGCTTTCTTT. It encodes CASSYDSRETEAFF.

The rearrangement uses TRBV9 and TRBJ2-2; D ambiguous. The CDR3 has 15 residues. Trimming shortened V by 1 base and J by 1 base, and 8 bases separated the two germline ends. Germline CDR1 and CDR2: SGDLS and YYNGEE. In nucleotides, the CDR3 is TGTGCCAGCAGCGTAACTACGGTGAACACCGGGGAGCTGTTTTTT. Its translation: CASSVTTVNTGELFF.

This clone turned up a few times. The CDR3 loop reads CASSTSGGASEQFF. DNA of the CDR3: TGTGCCAGCAGTACTAGCGGGGGGGCCTCTGAGCAGTTCTTC. This chain connects TRBV6-4 to TRBJ2-1, with 13 bases fitting TRBD2. The CDR3 covers 14 residues. The germline gives CDR1 MRHNA, CDR2 SNTAGT. J gave up 9 bases and V 5 bases, and 4 bases lay outside the gene matches.

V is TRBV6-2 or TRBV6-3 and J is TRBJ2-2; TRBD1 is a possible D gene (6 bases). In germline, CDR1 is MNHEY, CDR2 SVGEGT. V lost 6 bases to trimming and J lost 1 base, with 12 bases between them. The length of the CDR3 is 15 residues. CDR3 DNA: TGTGCCAGCAGCACCTCGGACAGGAACACCGGGGAGCTGTTTTTT. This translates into CASSTSDRNTGELFF.

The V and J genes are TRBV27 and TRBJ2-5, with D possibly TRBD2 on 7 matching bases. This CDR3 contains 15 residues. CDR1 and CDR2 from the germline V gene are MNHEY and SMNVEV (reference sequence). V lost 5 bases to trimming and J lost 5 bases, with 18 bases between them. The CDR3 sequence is CASSPGAGEVETQYF. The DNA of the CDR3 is TGTGCCAGCAGTCCAGGGGCGGGGGAGGTGGAGACCCAGTACTTC.

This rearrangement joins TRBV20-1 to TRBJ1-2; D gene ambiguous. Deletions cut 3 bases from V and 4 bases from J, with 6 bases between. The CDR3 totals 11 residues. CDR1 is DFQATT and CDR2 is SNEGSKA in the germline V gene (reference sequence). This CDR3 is CSASRLYGYTF. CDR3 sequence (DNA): TGCAGTGCTAGCAGACTCTATGGCTACACCTTC.

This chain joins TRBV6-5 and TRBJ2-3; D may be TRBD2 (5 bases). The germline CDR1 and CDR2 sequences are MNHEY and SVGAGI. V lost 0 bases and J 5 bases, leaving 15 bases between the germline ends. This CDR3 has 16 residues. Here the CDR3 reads CASSYSGYPRGDTQYF. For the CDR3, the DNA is TGTGCCAGCAGTTACTCCGGGTATCCCCGGGGAGATACGCAGTATTTT.

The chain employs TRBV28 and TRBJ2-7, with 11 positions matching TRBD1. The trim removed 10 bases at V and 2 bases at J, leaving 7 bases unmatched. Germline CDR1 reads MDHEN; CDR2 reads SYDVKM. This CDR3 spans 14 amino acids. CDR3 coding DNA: TGTGCCACCTCGGGACAGGGGGTGGCCTACGAGCAGTACTTC. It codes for CATSGQGVAYEQYF.

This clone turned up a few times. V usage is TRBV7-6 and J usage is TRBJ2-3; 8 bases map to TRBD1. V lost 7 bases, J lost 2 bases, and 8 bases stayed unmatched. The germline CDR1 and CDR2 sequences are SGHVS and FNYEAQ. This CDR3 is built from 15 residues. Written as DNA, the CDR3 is TGTGCCAGCACCCTGCGGGACAGGACCACAGATACGCAGTATTTT. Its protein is CASTLRDRTTDTQYF.

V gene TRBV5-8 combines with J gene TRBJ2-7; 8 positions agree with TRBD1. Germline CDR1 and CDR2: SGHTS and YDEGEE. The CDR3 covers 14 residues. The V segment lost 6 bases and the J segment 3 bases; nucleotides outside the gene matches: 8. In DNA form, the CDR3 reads TGTGCCAGCACCCCCGGGACAGGAGACTACGAGCAGTACTTC. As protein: CASTPGTGDYEQYF. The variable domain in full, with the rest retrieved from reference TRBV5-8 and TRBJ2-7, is EAGVTQSPTHLIKTRGQQATLRCSPISGHTSVYWYQQALGLGLQFLLWYDEGEERNRGNFPPRFSGRQFPNYSSELNVNALELEDSALYLCASTPGTGDYEQYFGPGTRLTVT.

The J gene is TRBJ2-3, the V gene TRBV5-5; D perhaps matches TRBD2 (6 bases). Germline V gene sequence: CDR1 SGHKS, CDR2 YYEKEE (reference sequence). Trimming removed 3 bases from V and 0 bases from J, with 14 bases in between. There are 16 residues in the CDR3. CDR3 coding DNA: TGTGCCAGCAGCTGGACGCGGGGCTGGAGCACAGATACGCAGTATTTT. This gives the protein CASSWTRGWSTDTQYF.

The CDR3 DNA sequence: TGTGCCACCAGCAGAGATTCAGGGAGGCGGACAAATCAGCCCCAGCATTTT. It encodes CATSRDSGRRTNQPQHF. The chain links TRBV15 to TRBJ1-5; maybe TRBD1 (5 bases). The germline V gene encodes CDR1 LNHNV and CDR2 YYDKDF (reference sequence). The CDR3 runs to 17 residues. V was clipped by 0 bases and J by 4 bases, with 16 bases between them.

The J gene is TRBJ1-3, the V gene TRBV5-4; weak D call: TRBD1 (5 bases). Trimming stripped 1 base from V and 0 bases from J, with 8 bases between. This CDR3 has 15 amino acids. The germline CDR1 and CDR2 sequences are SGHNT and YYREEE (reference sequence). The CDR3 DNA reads TGTGCCAGCAGCTTGACAGGTCCCTCTGGAAACACCATATATTTT. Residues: CASSLTGPSGNTIYF. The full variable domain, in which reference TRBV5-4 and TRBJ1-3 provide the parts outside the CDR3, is ETGVTQSPTHLIKTRGQQVTLRCSSQSGHNTVSWYQQALGQGPQFIFQYYREEENGRGNFPPRFSGLQFPNYSSELNVNALELDDSALYLCASSLTGPSGNTIYFGEGSWLTVV.

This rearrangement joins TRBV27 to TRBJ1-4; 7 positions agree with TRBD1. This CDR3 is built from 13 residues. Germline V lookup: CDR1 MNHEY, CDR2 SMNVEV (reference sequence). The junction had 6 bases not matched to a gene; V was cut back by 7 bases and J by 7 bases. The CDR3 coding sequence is TGTGCCAGCACGTCACAGGGGTTTGAAAAACTGTTTTTT. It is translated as CASTSQGFEKLFF.

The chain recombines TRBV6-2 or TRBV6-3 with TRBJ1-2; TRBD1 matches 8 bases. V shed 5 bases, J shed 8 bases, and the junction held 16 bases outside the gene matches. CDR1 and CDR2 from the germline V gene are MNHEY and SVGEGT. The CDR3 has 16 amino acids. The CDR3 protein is CASSTGTGTDISGYTF. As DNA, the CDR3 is TGTGCCAGCAGTACCGGGACAGGTACTGATATTAGCGGCTACACCTTC.

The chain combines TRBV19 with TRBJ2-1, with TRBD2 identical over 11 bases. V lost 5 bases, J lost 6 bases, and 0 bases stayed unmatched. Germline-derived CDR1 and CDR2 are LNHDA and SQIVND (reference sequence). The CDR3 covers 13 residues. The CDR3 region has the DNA TGTGCCAGTAGTCTAGCGGGGGGCAATGAGCAGTTCTTC. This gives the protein CASSLAGGNEQFF.

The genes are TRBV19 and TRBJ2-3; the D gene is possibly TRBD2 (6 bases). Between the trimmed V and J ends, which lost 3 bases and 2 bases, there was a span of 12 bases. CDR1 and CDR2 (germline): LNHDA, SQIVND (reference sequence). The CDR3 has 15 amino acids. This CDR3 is CASSIGGVTTDTQYF. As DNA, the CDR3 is TGTGCCAGTAGTATCGGCGGGGTTACCACAGATACGCAGTATTTT. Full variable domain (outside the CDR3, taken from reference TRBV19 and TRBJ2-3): DGGITQSPKYLFRKEGQNVTLSCEQNLNHDAMYWYRQDPGQGLRLIYYSQIVNDFQKGDIAEGYSVSREKKESFPLTVTSAQKNPTAFYLCASSIGGVTTDTQYFGPGTRLTVL.

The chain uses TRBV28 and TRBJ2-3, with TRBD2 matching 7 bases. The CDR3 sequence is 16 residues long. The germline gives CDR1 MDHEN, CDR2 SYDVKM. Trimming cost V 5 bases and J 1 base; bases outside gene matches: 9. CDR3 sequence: CASSLEQAGGTDTQYF. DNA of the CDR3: TGTGCCAGCAGTCTGGAACAGGCGGGAGGCACAGATACGCAGTATTTT.

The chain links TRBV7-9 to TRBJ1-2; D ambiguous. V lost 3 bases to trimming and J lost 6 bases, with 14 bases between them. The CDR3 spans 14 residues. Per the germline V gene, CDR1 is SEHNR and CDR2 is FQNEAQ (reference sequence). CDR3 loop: CASSFVAQSNGYTF. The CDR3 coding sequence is TGTGCCAGCAGCTTCGTGGCACAGTCTAATGGCTACACCTTC.

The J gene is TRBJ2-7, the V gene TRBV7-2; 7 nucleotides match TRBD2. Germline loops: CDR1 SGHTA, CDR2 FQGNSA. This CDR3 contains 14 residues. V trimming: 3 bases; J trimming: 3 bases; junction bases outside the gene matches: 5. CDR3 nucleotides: TGTGCCAGCAGCTTGGGGGGGTCTCTCTACGAGCAGTACTTC. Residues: CASSLGGSLYEQYF.

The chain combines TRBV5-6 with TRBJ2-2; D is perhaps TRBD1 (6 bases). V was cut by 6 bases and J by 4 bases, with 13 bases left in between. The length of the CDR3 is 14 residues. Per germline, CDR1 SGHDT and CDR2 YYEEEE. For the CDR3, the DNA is TGTGCCAGCACCGAATTGGACAGCACCGGGGAGCTGTTTTTT. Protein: CASTELDSTGELFF.

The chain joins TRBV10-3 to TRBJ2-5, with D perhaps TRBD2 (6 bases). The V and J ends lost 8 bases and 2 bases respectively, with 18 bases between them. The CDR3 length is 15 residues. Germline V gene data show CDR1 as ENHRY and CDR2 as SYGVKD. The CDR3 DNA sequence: TGTGCCATCCGTCCCGGGACTGGGTTACAAGAGACCCAGTACTTC. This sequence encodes CAIRPGTGLQETQYF.

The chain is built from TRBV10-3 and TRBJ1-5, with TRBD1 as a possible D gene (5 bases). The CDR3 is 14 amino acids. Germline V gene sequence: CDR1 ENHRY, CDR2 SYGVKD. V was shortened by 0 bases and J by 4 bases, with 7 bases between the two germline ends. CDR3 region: CAISESPGNQPQHF. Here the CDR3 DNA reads TGTGCCATCAGTGAGTCACCAGGGAATCAGCCCCAGCATTTT.

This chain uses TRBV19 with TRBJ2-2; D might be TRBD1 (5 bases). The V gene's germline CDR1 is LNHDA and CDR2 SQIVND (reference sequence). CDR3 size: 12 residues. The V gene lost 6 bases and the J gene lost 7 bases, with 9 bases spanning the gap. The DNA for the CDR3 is TGTGCCAGTAGGCAGGGCCACGGGGAGCTGTTTTTT. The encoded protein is CASRQGHGELFF.